This entry lists 28 T cell receptor beta chains sequenced from one sample in a study of blood T cell repertoires in COVID-19. Some clones are missing from TCRdb's copy, which holds only in-frame ones; the method was immunoSEQ multiplex PCR. The table has 250,000 or so clones, more than 80% seen once. The sample taken for sequencing was peripheral blood. The receptors shown here come from a woman younger than 45 with active or convalescent COVID-19.

The chain employs TRBV5-6 and TRBJ1-2; D is ambiguous. The CDR3 spans 13 residues. From germline, CDR1 is SGHDT and CDR2 YYEEEE. Trimming shortened V by 0 bases and J by 2 bases, and 5 bases separated the two germline ends. CDR3 protein: CASSLAGNYGYTF. DNA of the CDR3: TGTGCCAGCAGCTTGGCGGGGAACTATGGCTACACCTTC.

The rearrangement uses TRBV18 and TRBJ2-7; the match to TRBD2 covers 7 bases. Trimming took 4 bases from V and 3 from J; bases not matched to a gene: 3. The CDR3 extends over 13 amino acids. Looked up from germline, CDR1 is KGHSH and CDR2 is LQKENI. DNA for the CDR3: TGTGCCAGCTCACGGCGGGAGAGCTACGAGCAGTACTTC. It encodes CASSRRESYEQYF.

The V and J genes are TRBV7-9 and TRBJ1-2; possibly TRBD1 for D (6 bases). V shed 6 bases and J shed 4 bases, with 15 bases lying between them. Germline V gives CDR1 SEHNR, CDR2 FQNEAQ (reference sequence). The CDR3 runs 14 residues. The CDR3 protein is CASRPSGGAYGYTF. The CDR3 DNA follows: TGTGCCAGCAGACCTTCGGGGGGCGCCTATGGCTACACCTTC.

The chain employs TRBV7-2 and TRBJ1-2; possible D gene TRBD1, 5 bases. Trimming took off 3 bases at V and 2 bases at J, with 10 bases between the two ends. Germline loops: CDR1 SGHTA, CDR2 FQGNSA. CDR3 length: 14 amino acids. CDR3 bases: TGTGCCAGCAGCTTTTTGGGGGGAAACTATGGCTACACCTTC. Its translation: CASSFLGGNYGYTF.

This clone occurred once. The chain links TRBV25-1 to TRBJ1-6; the D is unclear. V lost 8 bases to trimming and J lost 4 bases, with 6 bases between them. The germline gives CDR1 MGHDK, CDR2 SYGVNS. CDR3 length: 12 residues. The CDR3 is CASARYNSPLHF. CDR3 in DNA: TGTGCCAGCGCCCGGTATAATTCACCCCTCCACTTT. Using reference TRBV25-1 and TRBJ1-6 for the parts outside the CDR3, the full variable domain is EADIYQTPRYLVIGTGKKITLECSQTMGHDKMYWYQQDPGMELHLIHYSYGVNSTEKGDLSSESTVSRIRTEHFPLTLESARPSHTSQYLCASARYNSPLHFGNGTRLTVT.

This clone was recorded a few times. The rearrangement uses TRBV30 and TRBJ1-1, with 7 bases that match TRBD1. The junction had 15 bases not matched to a gene; V was cut back by 0 bases and J by 5 bases. Germline V gene sequence: CDR1 GTSNPN, CDR2 SVGIG (reference sequence). The CDR3 is 17 residues long. The DNA of the CDR3 is TGTGCCTGGAGTGTAATCAGGGGGTTAATAGAATTGACTGAAGCTTTCTTT. Its translation: CAWSVIRGLIELTEAFF.

The genes are TRBV19 and TRBJ1-1; TRBD1 might be the D (6 bases). CDR3 length: 13 residues. Germline-derived CDR1 and CDR2 are LNHDA and SQIVND (reference sequence). V was clipped by 7 bases and J by 1 base, with 10 bases between them. The chain's CDR3 is CASKGHANTEAFF. The DNA of the CDR3 is TGTGCCAGTAAGGGACACGCGAACACTGAAGCTTTCTTT.

This clone was found once. The rearrangement links TRBV6-5 to TRBJ2-7, with TRBD2 matching 10 bases. This CDR3 is 15 amino acids long. With 5 bases clipped from V and 5 bases from J, the junction kept 9 bases outside the gene matches. Germline V lookup: CDR1 MNHEY, CDR2 SVGAGI. CDR3 amino acids: CASSKRGGRGDEQYF. CDR3 coding DNA: TGTGCCAGCAGTAAGCGGGGGGGACGAGGGGACGAGCAGTACTTC.

V and J are TRBV6-1 and TRBJ2-7; 8 bases agree with TRBD1. Germline V lookup: CDR1 MNHNS, CDR2 SASEGT. The CDR3 extends over 15 amino acids. The V gene end was trimmed by 2 bases and the J gene end by 7 bases; junction bases not matched to a gene: 10. CDR3 DNA sequence: TGTGCCAGCAGTGAAACCTGGACAGGGATGGGGGAGCAGTACTTC. Translating it yields CASSETWTGMGEQYF.

The V gene is TRBV19, the J gene TRBJ2-2; unclear D gene. Germline CDR1 and CDR2: LNHDA and SQIVND (reference sequence). Trimming left V 4 bases short and J 6 bases short, with 12 bases between. The CDR3 loop spans 14 amino acids. CDR3 in amino acids: CASSTNSYSGELFF. The CDR3, as DNA: TGTGCCAGTAGTACCAACAGTTATTCCGGGGAGCTGTTTTTT.

The chain joins TRBV25-1 to TRBJ1-5; the match to TRBD1 covers 7 bases. Trimming at V came to 4 bases and at J to 7 bases, leaving 7 bases not matched to a gene. Per the germline V gene, CDR1 is MGHDK and CDR2 is SYGVNS. The CDR3 extends over 14 amino acids. The CDR3 coding sequence is TGTGCCAGCAGTGGGGACAGAGGGTCCCAGCCCCAGCATTTT. Its protein is CASSGDRGSQPQHF.

The V and J genes are TRBV5-4 and TRBJ1-2; 9 bases fit TRBD1. There are 16 residues in the CDR3. Germline V gene sequence: CDR1 SGHNT, CDR2 YYREEE (reference sequence). The junction had 14 bases not matched to a gene; V was cut back by 3 bases and J by 8 bases. The CDR3 DNA reads as TGTGCCAGCAGCTCCCCTCGGGACAGGGTCGAAAAAGGCTACACCTTC. It is translated as CASSSPRDRVEKGYTF.

The V gene is TRBV20-1, the J gene TRBJ2-3; no firm D call. The CDR3 runs to 13 residues. The V end was cut by 3 bases, the J end by 3 bases, with 10 bases between. In germline, CDR1 is DFQATT, CDR2 SNEGSKA (reference sequence). This CDR3 is CSASLWPTDTQYF. CDR3 in DNA: TGCAGTGCTAGTTTATGGCCAACAGATACGCAGTATTTT.

The CDR3 DNA sequence: TGTGCCAGCAGTGAAGTGAAGCTAACTGAAGCTTTCTTT. Residues: CASSEVKLTEAFF. The V call is TRBV6-1, the J call TRBJ1-1; no clear D gene. This CDR3 has 13 amino acids. With 1 base removed from V and 5 bases from J, the gap between germline ends came to 8 bases. The germline CDR1 and CDR2 sequences are MNHNS and SASEGT.

There are a few counts of this clone. The DNA of the CDR3 is TGTGCCAGCAGCTTCGGGACTAGTAGCGGGGATGAGCAGTTCTTC. Translation: CASSFGTSSGDEQFF. This sequence joins TRBV11-2 and TRBJ2-1, with 8 nucleotides matching TRBD2. Per germline, CDR1 SGHAT and CDR2 FQNNGV. V dropped 3 bases and J dropped 8; count of bases not matched to a gene: 9. CDR3 length: 15 residues.

CDR3 region: CASSQERQGYYEQYF. CDR3 DNA: TGCGCCAGCAGCCAAGAGAGGCAGGGGTACTACGAGCAGTACTTC. The genes are TRBV4-3 and TRBJ2-7; TRBD1 is a possible D gene (6 bases). The CDR3 extends over 15 amino acids. Between the trimmed V and J ends, which lost 0 bases and 3 bases, there was a span of 12 bases. Germline V gene lookup returns CDR1 LGHNA and CDR2 YSLEER.

The chain has TRBV7-3 and TRBJ2-5, with D perhaps matching TRBD2 (7 bases). Germline CDR1 and CDR2: SGHTA and FQGTGA. With 5 bases removed from V and 7 bases from J, the gap between germline ends came to 26 bases. This CDR3 is built from 17 residues. CDR3 region: CASSLTVGGGARGTQYF. In DNA form, the CDR3 reads TGTGCCAGCAGCCTCACCGTCGGAGGGGGGGCCCGTGGGACCCAGTACTTC.

The V and J genes are TRBV30 and TRBJ1-2, with 7 bases identical to TRBD1. The CDR3 totals 15 residues. After removal of 2 bases from V and 6 bases from J, the junction contained 12 bases not matched to a gene. Per the germline V gene, CDR1 is GTSNPN and CDR2 is SVGIG (reference sequence). CDR3: CAWSSNPDRVNGYTF. The CDR3 DNA sequence: TGTGCCTGGAGTTCTAATCCAGACAGGGTAAATGGCTACACCTTC.

This chain connects TRBV10-3 to TRBJ2-5, with D maybe TRBD1 (7 bases). Germline CDR1 and CDR2: ENHRY and SYGVKD. V was pared by 4 bases and J by 7 bases, with 22 bases between. The CDR3 has 16 residues. DNA of the CDR3: TGTGCCATCAGTGGGGGACCAGGGGGGCGAAATGGGACCCAGTACTTC. This codes for CAISGGPGGRNGTQYF.

The V gene is TRBV5-6, the J gene TRBJ1-1, with TRBD1 as a possible D gene (5 bases). The CDR3 is made up of 11 amino acids. The V and J ends lost 6 bases and 7 bases respectively, with 10 bases between them. Germline V gene sequence: CDR1 SGHDT, CDR2 YYEEEE. CDR3 amino acids: CASTWGREAFF. In nucleotides, the CDR3 is TGTGCCAGCACTTGGGGCCGTGAAGCTTTCTTT.

The chain carries TRBV29-1 and TRBJ1-1; TRBD1 matches 9 bases. The CDR3 runs to 13 residues. The ends lost 5 bases at V and 5 bases at J; junction bases unmatched: 6. CDR1 SQVTM and CDR2 ANQGSEA come from the germline V gene. CDR3 protein: CSVQTGGSTEAFF. DNA for the CDR3: TGCAGCGTTCAGACAGGGGGAAGTACTGAAGCTTTCTTT.

This chain links TRBV6-1 with TRBJ2-1, with 12 bases that match TRBD1. Trimming cost V 1 base and J 7 bases; bases outside gene matches: 5. Germline V gene sequence: CDR1 MNHNS, CDR2 SASEGT. This CDR3 spans 16 amino acids. The CDR3 spells CASSEVAGQGANEQFF. In DNA, the CDR3 is TGTGCCAGCAGTGAAGTCGCGGGACAGGGGGCGAATGAGCAGTTCTTC.

This clone was counted once. CDR3 residues: CASSQDPTGNNQPQHF. As DNA, the CDR3 is TGTGCCAGCAGCCAAGACCCGACAGGGAACAATCAGCCCCAGCATTTT. This rearrangement joins TRBV3-1 (or the pseudogene TRBV3-2) to TRBJ1-5; 7 bases line up with TRBD1. The CDR3 spans 16 residues. The trim removed 0 bases at V and 3 bases at J, leaving 5 bases unmatched. In germline, CDR1 is LGHDT, CDR2 YNNKEL (reference sequence).

The chain links TRBV7-2 to TRBJ2-3, with 11 bases that match TRBD2. After removal of 5 bases from V and 0 bases from J, the junction contained 4 bases not matched to a gene. Per the germline V gene, CDR1 is SGHTA and CDR2 is FQGNSA. This CDR3 is 16 amino acids long. The CDR3 sequence: CASSPRLAGSTDTQYF. The CDR3 DNA is TGTGCCAGCAGCCCCAGACTAGCGGGGAGCACAGATACGCAGTATTTT.

V and J are TRBV6-5 and TRBJ2-7; D unresolved. V gave up 4 bases and J gave up 4 bases, with 8 bases separating them. CDR1 and CDR2 (germline): MNHEY, SVGAGI. CDR3 length: 12 amino acids. The CDR3 region has the DNA TGTGCCAGCAGTTCGGCCAGGTACGAGCAGTACTTC. This sequence encodes CASSSARYEQYF.

V is TRBV5-5 and J is TRBJ1-6; the match to TRBD1 covers 10 bases. Trimming took 2 bases from V and 10 from J; bases not matched to a gene: 6. This CDR3 contains 15 residues. Germline V gives CDR1 SGHKS, CDR2 YYEKEE (reference sequence). The CDR3 sequence: CASSLPGTGVSPLHF. The CDR3 coding sequence is TGTGCCAGCAGCTTACCCGGGACAGGGGTCTCACCCCTCCACTTT.

The chain uses TRBV11-1 and TRBJ1-1, with D uncertain. The germline gives CDR1 SGHAT, CDR2 FQDESV (reference sequence). V lost 3 bases and J lost 7, with 12 bases in between. The CDR3 runs to 13 residues. The CDR3 bases are TGTGCCAGCAGCTTGAGAATGGGCATTGAAGCTTTCTTT. Encoded protein: CASSLRMGIEAFF.

The gene calls are TRBV6-6 and TRBJ1-2; TRBD1 might be the D (6 bases). Germline V lookup: CDR1 MNHNY, CDR2 SVGAGI (reference sequence). V lost 6 bases to trimming and J lost 4 bases, with 12 bases between them. CDR3 size: 13 residues. The CDR3 nucleotides are TGTGCCAGCAGGCCCGGACAGTCCTATGGCTACACCTTC. The encoded protein is CASRPGQSYGYTF.